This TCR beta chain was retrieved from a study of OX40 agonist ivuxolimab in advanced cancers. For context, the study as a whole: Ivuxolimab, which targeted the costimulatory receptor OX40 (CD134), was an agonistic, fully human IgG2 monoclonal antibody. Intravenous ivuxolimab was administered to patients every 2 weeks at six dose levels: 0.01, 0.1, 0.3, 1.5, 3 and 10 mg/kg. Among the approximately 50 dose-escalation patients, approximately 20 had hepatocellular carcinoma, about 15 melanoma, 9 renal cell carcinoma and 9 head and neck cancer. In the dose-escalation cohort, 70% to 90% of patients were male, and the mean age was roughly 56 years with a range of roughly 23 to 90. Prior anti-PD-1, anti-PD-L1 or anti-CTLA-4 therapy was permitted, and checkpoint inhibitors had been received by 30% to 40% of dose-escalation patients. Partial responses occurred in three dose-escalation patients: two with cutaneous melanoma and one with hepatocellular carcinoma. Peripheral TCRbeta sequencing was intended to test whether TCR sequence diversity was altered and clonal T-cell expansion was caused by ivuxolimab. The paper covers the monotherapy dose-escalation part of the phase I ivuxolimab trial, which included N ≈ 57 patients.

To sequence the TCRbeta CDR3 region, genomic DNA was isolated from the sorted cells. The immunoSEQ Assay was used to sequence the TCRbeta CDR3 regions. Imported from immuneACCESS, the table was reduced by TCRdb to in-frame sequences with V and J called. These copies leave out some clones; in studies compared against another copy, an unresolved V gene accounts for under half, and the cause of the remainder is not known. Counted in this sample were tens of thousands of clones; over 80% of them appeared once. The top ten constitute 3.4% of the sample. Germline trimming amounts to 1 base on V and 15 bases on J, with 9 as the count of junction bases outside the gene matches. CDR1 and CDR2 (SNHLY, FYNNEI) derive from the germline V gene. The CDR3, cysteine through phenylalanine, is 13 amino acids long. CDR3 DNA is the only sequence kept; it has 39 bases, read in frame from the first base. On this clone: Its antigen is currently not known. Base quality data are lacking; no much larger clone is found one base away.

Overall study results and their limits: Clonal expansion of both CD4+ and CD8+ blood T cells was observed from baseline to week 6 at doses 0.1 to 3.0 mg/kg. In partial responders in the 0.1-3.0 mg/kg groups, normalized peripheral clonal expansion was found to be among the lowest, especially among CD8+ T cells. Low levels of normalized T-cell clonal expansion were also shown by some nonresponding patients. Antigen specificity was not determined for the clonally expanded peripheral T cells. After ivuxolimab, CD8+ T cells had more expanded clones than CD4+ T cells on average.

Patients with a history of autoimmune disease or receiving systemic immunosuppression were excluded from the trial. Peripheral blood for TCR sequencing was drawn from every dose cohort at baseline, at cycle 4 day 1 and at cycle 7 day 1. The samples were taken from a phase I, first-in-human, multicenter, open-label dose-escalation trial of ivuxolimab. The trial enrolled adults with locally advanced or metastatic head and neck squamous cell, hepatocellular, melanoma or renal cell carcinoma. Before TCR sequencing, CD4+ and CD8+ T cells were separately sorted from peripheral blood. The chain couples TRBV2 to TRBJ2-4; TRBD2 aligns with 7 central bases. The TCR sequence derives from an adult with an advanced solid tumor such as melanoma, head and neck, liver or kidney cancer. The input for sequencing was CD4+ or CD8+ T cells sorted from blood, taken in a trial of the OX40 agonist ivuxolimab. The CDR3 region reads CASSEGLATKVYF. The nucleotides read TGTGCCAGCAGTGAAGGACTAGCCACGAAAGTGTACTTC.